This T cell receptor beta chain appears in the sequencing data of a study of identical twins. The study's findings and limits: Whereas memory repertoires showed no such difference, abundant cord blood beta clonotypes carried fewer insertions. For zero-insertion analyses, partial confounding could come from invariant MAIT and iNKT cells. Conclusions rested on cross-sectional statistics rather than following the same donors.

From the 5' RACE reads, TCRdb called clonotypes with MiXCR, one entry per CDR3 protein. The table includes around 370,000 distinct CDR3 sequences, 9% to 10% detected once. The CDR3 totals 13 residues. Trimming removed 7 bases from V and 5 bases from J, with 12 bases in between. The germline V gene has CDR1 SGHDT and CDR2 YYEEEE. Everyone who donated was a healthy Caucasian. This clonotype was recorded a few times. Its antigen is unknown. The TCR was taken from a woman between 50 and 59 years old in good health. This chain links TRBV5-6 with TRBJ2-2; a weak D match, TRBD2 (6 bases). Sequenced material: naive T cells sorted from blood. The CDR3 sequence is CASWRGRTGELFF. The CDR3, as DNA: TGTGCCAGCTGGCGGGGTAGGACCGGGGAGCTGTTTTTT.